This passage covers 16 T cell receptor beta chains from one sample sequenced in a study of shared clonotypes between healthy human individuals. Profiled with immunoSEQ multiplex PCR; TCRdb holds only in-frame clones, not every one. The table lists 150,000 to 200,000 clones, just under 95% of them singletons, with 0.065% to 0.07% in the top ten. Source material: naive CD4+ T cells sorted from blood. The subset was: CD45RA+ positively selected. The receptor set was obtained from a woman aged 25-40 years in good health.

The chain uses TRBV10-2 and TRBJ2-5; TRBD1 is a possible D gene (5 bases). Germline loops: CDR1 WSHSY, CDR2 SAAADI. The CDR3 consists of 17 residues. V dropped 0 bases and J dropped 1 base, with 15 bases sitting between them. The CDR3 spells CASSESRGRVSQETQYF. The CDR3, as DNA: TGCGCCAGCAGTGAGTCGCGTGGCAGGGTGTCCCAAGAGACCCAGTACTTC.

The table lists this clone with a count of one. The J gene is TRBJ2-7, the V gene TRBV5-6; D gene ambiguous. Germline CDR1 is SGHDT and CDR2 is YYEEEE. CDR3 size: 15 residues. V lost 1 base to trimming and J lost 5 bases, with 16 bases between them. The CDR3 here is CASSLRSVPIHEQYF. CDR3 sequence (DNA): TGTGCCAGCAGCTTGCGGTCAGTCCCCATCCACGAGCAGTACTTC.

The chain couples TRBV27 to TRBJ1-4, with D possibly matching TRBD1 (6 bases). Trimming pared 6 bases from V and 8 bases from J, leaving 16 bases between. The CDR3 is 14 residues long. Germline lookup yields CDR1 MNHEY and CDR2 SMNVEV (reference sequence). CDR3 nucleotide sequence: TGTGCCAGCAGACTCCTGGGGGCCGGGGAAAAACTGTTTTTT. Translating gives CASRLLGAGEKLFF.

CDR3 protein: CASSLRDAGADEQYF. CDR3 in DNA: TGTGCCAGCTCCCTTAGGGACGCCGGAGCGGACGAGCAGTACTTC. The rearrangement joins TRBV18 to TRBJ2-5; perhaps D is TRBD1 or TRBD2 (5 bases each). The tail of the sequence fits TRBJ2-7 better, so the J call may be wrong. Looked up from germline, CDR1 is KGHSH and CDR2 is LQKENI. This CDR3 has 15 residues.

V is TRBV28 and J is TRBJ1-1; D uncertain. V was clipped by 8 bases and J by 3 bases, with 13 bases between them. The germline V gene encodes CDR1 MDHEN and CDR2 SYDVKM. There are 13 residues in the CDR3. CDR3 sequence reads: CASCSVRDTEAFF. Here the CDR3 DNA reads TGTGCCAGCTGTTCAGTCCGGGACACTGAAGCTTTCTTT.

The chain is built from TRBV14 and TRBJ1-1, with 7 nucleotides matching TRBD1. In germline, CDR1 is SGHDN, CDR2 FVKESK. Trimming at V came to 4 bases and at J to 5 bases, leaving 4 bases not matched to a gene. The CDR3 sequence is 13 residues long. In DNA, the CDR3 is TGTGCCAGCAGCCGACAGGGAGGTACTGAAGCTTTCTTT. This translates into CASSRQGGTEAFF.

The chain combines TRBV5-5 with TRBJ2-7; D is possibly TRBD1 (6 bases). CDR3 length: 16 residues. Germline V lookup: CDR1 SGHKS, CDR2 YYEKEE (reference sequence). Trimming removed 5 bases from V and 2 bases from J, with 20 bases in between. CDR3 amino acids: CASSLTGPGTPYEQYF. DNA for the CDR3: TGTGCCAGCAGTCTAACCGGGCCTGGGACACCCTACGAGCAGTACTTC.

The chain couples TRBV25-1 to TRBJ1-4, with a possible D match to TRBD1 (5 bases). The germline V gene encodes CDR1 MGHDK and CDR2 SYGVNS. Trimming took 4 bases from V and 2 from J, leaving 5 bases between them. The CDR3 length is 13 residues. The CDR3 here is CASSGGTNEKLFF. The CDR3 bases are TGTGCCAGCAGTGGGGGGACTAATGAAAAACTGTTTTTT.

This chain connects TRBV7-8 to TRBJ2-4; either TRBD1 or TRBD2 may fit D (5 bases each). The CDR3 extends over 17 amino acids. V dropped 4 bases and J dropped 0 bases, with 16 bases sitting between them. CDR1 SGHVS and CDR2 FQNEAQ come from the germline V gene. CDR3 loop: CASSSDRLQLAKNIQYF. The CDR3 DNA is TGTGCCAGCAGCTCAGACAGACTACAGCTAGCCAAAAACATTCAGTACTTC.

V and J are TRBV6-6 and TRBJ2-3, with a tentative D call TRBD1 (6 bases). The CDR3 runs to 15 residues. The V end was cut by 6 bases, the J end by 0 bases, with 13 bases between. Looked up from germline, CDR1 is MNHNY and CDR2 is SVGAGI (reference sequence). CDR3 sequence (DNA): TGTGCCAGCAGGGGCCGACAGGCTAGCACAGATACGCAGTATTTT. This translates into CASRGRQASTDTQYF.

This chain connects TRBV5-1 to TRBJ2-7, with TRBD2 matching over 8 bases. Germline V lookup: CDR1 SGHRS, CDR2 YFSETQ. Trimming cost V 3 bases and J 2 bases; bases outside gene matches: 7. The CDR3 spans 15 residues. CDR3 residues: CASSSGGAGTYEQYF. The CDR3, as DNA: TGCGCCAGCAGCTCCGGGGGGGCTGGGACCTACGAGCAGTACTTC.

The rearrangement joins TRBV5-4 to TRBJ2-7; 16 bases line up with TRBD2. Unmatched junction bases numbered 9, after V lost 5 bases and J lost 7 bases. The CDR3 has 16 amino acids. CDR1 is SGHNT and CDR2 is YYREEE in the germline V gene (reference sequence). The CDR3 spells CASSPGTSGRAGEQYF. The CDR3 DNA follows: TGTGCCAGCAGTCCCGGGACTAGCGGGAGGGCCGGGGAGCAGTACTTC.

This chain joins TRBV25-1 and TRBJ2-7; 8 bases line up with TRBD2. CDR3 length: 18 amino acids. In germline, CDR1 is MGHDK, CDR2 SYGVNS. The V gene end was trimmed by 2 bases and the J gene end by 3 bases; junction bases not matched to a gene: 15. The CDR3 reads CASSEASPREGRYYEQYF. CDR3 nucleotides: TGTGCCAGCAGTGAAGCGTCCCCTCGGGAGGGCCGTTACTACGAGCAGTACTTC.

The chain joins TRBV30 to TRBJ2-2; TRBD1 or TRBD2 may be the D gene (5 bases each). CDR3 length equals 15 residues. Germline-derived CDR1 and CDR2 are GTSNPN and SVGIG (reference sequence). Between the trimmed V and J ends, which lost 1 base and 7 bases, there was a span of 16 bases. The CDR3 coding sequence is TGTGCCTGGAGTGCTTGGATCTCGGGGCGCGGGGAGCTGTTTTTT. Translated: CAWSAWISGRGELFF. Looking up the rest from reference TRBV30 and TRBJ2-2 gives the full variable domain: SQTIHQWPATLVQPVGSPLSLECTVEGTSNPNLYWYRQAAGRGLQLLFYSVGIGQISSEVPQNLSASRPQDRQFILSSKKLLLSDSGFYLCAWSAWISGRGELFFGEGSRLTVL.

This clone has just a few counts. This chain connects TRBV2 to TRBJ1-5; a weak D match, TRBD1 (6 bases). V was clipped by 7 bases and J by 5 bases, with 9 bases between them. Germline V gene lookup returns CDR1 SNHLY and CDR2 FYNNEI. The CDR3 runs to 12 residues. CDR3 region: CASNGGHQPQHF. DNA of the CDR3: TGTGCCAGCAACGGGGGCCATCAGCCCCAGCATTTT.

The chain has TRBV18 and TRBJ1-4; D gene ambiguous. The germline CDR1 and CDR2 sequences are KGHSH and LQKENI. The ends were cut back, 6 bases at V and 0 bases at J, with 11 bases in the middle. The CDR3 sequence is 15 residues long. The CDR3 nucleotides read TGTGCCAGCTCCTCAGAAGCTGCAACTAATGAAAAACTGTTTTTT. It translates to CASSSEAATNEKLFF. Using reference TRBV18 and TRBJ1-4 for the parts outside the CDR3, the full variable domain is NAGVMQNPRHLVRRRGQEARLRCSPMKGHSHVYWYRQLPEEGLKFMVYLQKENIIDESGMPKERFSAEFPKEGPSILRIQQVVRGDSAAYFCASSSEAATNEKLFFGSGTQLSVL.